Listed here are 7 T cell receptor beta chains from one sample, sequenced in a study of T-cell memory formation after mild COVID-19. One entry per CDR3 protein results from TCRdb running MiXCR on the 5' RACE reads. The data show approximately 560,000 distinct CDR3 sequences, roughly a sixth seen once. Sample: PBMCs or a T cell subset sorted from them (not recorded which). The receptors originated from an adult woman who had mild COVID-19 (a few samples of this study predate the infection). Cell type and time point are not known.

The gene calls are TRBV7-9 and TRBJ1-1; D gene unclear. Trimming removed 6 bases at V and 1 base at J, with 9 bases between. CDR3 length: 13 residues. CDR1 and CDR2 (germline): SEHNR, FQNEAQ (reference sequence). DNA of the CDR3: TGTGCCAGCAGACTTGAACCGAACACTGAAGCTTTCTTT. Translated, it gives CASRLEPNTEAFF.

This sequence joins TRBV12-3 or TRBV12-4 and TRBJ2-2; D is possibly TRBD1 (6 bases). V lost 4 bases and J 6 bases, leaving 15 bases between the germline ends. The CDR3 runs to 15 residues. The DNA for the CDR3 is TGTGCCAGCAGTTATTCGCCAGGGGCATCCGGGGAGCTGTTTTTT. It yields the protein CASSYSPGASGELFF.

This clonotype turned up a few times. The rearrangement joins TRBV7-2 to TRBJ1-4; possible D gene TRBD1, 6 bases. Looked up from germline, CDR1 is SGHTA and CDR2 is FQGNSA. Trimming took 5 bases from V and 14 from J, leaving 24 bases between them. There are 15 residues in the CDR3. This CDR3 reads CASSPGVQGTGFLFF. CDR3 nucleotide sequence: TGTGCCAGCAGCCCAGGGGTGCAGGGTACGGGGTTCCTGTTTTTT.

This clonotype has a handful of counts. The V gene is TRBV11-2, the J gene TRBJ2-3, with D unresolved. V was shortened by 6 bases and J by 6 bases, with 10 bases between the two germline ends. CDR3 length: 12 residues. Per germline, CDR1 SGHAT and CDR2 FQNNGV. The CDR3 DNA reads as TGTGCCAGCAGAAGTGGGCAGGATACGCAGTATTTT. This gives the protein CASRSGQDTQYF.

In this sample, this clonotype turned up many times. This chain uses TRBV7-2 with TRBJ2-5; D unclear. Germline lookup yields CDR1 SGHTA and CDR2 FQGNSA. CDR3 length: 15 residues. V was clipped by 5 bases and J by 5 bases, with 18 bases between them. CDR3 loop: CASSVSPGAYETQYF. DNA of the CDR3: TGTGCCAGCAGCGTCAGCCCGGGCGCATACGAGACCCAGTACTTC.

The chain couples TRBV2 to TRBJ1-2, with D hard to call. Trimming cost V 2 bases and J 2 bases, with 3 bases left between them. CDR1 is SNHLY, CDR2 FYNNEI, per germline. The CDR3 contains 12 residues. CDR3 amino acids: CASSETNYGYTF. CDR3 in DNA: TGTGCCAGCAGTGAAACCAACTATGGCTACACCTTC.

The CDR3 loop is CASSLTGQGSYEQYF. The CDR3 bases are TGTGCCAGCAGCTTAACGGGACAGGGTTCCTACGAGCAGTACTTC. The rearrangement uses TRBV7-3 and TRBJ2-7, with 9 bases lining up with TRBD1. V lost 0 bases, J lost 1 base, and 1 base stayed unmatched. Germline V gives CDR1 SGHTA, CDR2 FQGTGA. There are 15 residues in the CDR3.